Following are 21 T cell receptor beta chains from one sample sequenced in a study of beta chain features in type 1 diabetes. Since all of the isolated RNA was reverse transcribed, expressed TCRB transcripts were what got sequenced. The method was immunoSEQ multiplex PCR; TCRdb's version includes in-frame clones alone and lacks a portion of them. The sample shows roughly 150,000 clones, 11% of them seen only once. Sequencing was carried out using central memory CD4+ T cells from blood. These receptors were collected from a man aged 18-30 years in good health.

This clone was seen a few times. The V gene is TRBV11-3, the J gene TRBJ2-3; a weak D match, TRBD1 (5 bases). The ends were cut back, 5 bases at V and 0 bases at J, with 9 bases in the middle. The germline V gene encodes CDR1 SGHNT and CDR2 YENEEA. This CDR3 region has 14 residues. Here the CDR3 reads CASSPQASTDTQYF. In nucleotides, the CDR3 is TGTGCCAGCAGCCCACAGGCCAGCACAGATACGCAGTATTTT.

This clone appeared a few times. J is TRBJ2-7 and V is TRBV28; D is possibly TRBD1 (5 bases). CDR3 length equals 14 residues. The V gene lost 5 bases and the J gene lost 2 bases, with 13 bases spanning the gap. CDR1 is MDHEN, CDR2 SYDVKM, per germline. The CDR3 spells CASSPRQITYEQYF. The CDR3 nucleotides read TGTGCCAGCAGTCCACGACAGATCACCTACGAGCAGTACTTC.

This clone was detected a few times. This sequence joins TRBV29-1 and TRBJ2-1; D remains unclear. The CDR3 loop spans 14 amino acids. Germline CDR1 and CDR2: SQVTM and ANQGSEA. Trimming stripped 3 bases from V and 1 base from J, with 10 bases between. The DNA of the CDR3 is TGCAGCGTTGAGGCTAGTTTTTCCTACAATGAGCAGTTCTTC. Encoded protein: CSVEASFSYNEQFF.

This clone was seen more than once but under ten times. The J gene is TRBJ1-2, the V gene TRBV7-2; TRBD1 agrees at 7 bases. Unmatched junction bases numbered 13, after V lost 5 bases and J lost 7 bases. Germline lookup yields CDR1 SGHTA and CDR2 FQGNSA. The length of the CDR3 is 15 residues. CDR3 nucleotides: TGTGCCAGCAGCCGTCCTAGACAGGGCGGATCTGGCTACACCTTC. This encodes CASSRPRQGGSGYTF.

This clone was observed a handful of times. This sequence joins TRBV9 and TRBJ1-2; no reliable D call. The germline CDR1 and CDR2 sequences are SGDLS and YYNGEE. The V gene lost 0 bases and the J gene lost 5 bases, with 14 bases spanning the gap. The CDR3 runs to 15 residues. CDR3 DNA: TGTGCCAGCAGCGTAGCTGAAGGGTTAGGGTATGGCTACACCTTC. As protein: CASSVAEGLGYGYTF.

The chain joins TRBV2 to TRBJ1-1; no clear D gene. CDR1 and CDR2 from the germline V gene are SNHLY and FYNNEI. The CDR3 totals 15 residues. V shed 8 bases and J shed 0 bases, with 16 bases lying between them. In DNA, the CDR3 is TGTGCCAGCTACGAAGGCTTAAACTTGAACACTGAAGCTTTCTTT. Protein product: CASYEGLNLNTEAFF.

The V call is TRBV11-2, the J call TRBJ2-7; 8 nucleotides agree with TRBD2. This CDR3 comprises 18 residues. Germline V gene data show CDR1 as SGHAT and CDR2 as FQNNGV. The trim removed 1 base at V and 3 bases at J, leaving 14 bases unmatched. The CDR3 bases are TGTGCCAGCAGCTTAGTGGTTTCAGCGGGGGCGACCGTCTACGAGCAGTACTTC. Translating it yields CASSLVVSAGATVYEQYF.

In its sample, this clone was seen a few times. The V gene is TRBV5-1, the J gene TRBJ2-1; no clear D gene. V shed 0 bases and J shed 3 bases, with 7 bases lying between them. The CDR3 runs 14 residues. The V gene's germline CDR1 is SGHRS and CDR2 YFSETQ. CDR3 sequence reads: CASSLGNSYNEQFF. For the CDR3, the DNA is TGCGCCAGCAGCTTGGGTAATAGCTACAATGAGCAGTTCTTC. The entire variable domain, with the rest obtained from reference TRBV5-1 and TRBJ2-1, is as follows: KAGVTQTPRYLIKTRGQQVTLSCSPISGHRSVSWYQQTPGQGLQFLFEYFSETQRNKGNFPGRFSGRQFSNSRSEMNVSTLELGDSALYLCASSLGNSYNEQFFGPGTRLTVL.

A remark on this clone: The junction departs from germline at one end; a sequencing error may be responsible. The chain links TRBV14 to TRBJ2-7; D is possibly TRBD2 (6 bases). Germline lookup yields CDR1 SGHDN and CDR2 FVKESK. This CDR3 region has 15 residues. The CDR3 sequence: CARSPPGLASYEQYF. The CDR3 DNA is TGTGCCCGCAGCCCTCCGGGACTGGCCTCCTACGAGCAGTACTTC.

This clone was detected only a few times. The chain's CDR3 is CTSSLPPAVKNIQYF. The CDR3 region has the DNA TGCACCAGCAGCCTTCCCCCAGCGGTCAAAAACATTCAGTACTTC. The rearrangement links TRBV1 to TRBJ2-4; the table's D call, TRBD2, has no DNA check behind it. TRBV1 has pseudogene status. CDR3 length: 15 residues.

Regarding this clone: At one boundary the junction diverges from the germline segment, which might be a read error. This chain connects TRBV7-7 to TRBJ2-5; no reliable D call. The CDR3 has 14 amino acids. From germline, CDR1 is SSHAT and CDR2 FNYEAQ (reference sequence). This chain's CDR3 is CASSLDPVVETQYF. Here the CDR3 DNA reads TGTGCTAGCAGCCTGGACCCCGTCGTGGAGACCCAGTACTTC.

This clone was counted only a few times. The chain carries TRBV5-4 and TRBJ2-5; 8 bases agree with TRBD1. With V trimmed by 7 bases and J by 2 bases, 10 bases remained unmatched. Per germline, CDR1 SGHNT and CDR2 YYREEE (reference sequence). CDR3 length equals 15 residues. CDR3 region: CASGPGQGLQETQYF. The CDR3 nucleotides are TGTGCCAGCGGACCCGGACAGGGACTTCAAGAGACCCAGTACTTC.

This rearrangement joins TRBV6-5 to TRBJ1-3; D remains unclear. Germline V gene lookup returns CDR1 MNHEY and CDR2 SVGAGI. Trimming took off 8 bases at V and 3 bases at J, with 17 bases between the two ends. The CDR3 spans 15 residues. This chain's CDR3 is CASLTRRDVGNTIYF. The DNA for the CDR3 is TGTGCCAGCTTGACCCGGAGGGATGTTGGAAACACCATATATTTT.

V usage is TRBV7-3 and J usage is TRBJ2-1; 8 bases line up with TRBD2. This CDR3 has 13 residues. With V trimmed by 5 bases and J by 9 bases, 6 bases remained unmatched. Germline V gene lookup returns CDR1 SGHTA and CDR2 FQGTGA. The CDR3 DNA is TGTGCCAGCAGCCGCCTCACTAGCGGTGAGCAGTTCTTC. This sequence encodes CASSRLTSGEQFF.

This clone was detected a few times. The rearrangement uses TRBV6-5 and TRBJ2-7; no clear D. CDR1 is MNHEY, CDR2 SVGAGI, per germline. CDR3 length: 12 residues. Trimming took 8 bases from V and 1 from J, leaving 9 bases between them. The CDR3 DNA reads TGTGCCAGCGGAGTCCCATCCTACGAGCAGTACTTC. Residues: CASGVPSYEQYF.

This clone was detected only a few times. The rearrangement links TRBV29-1 to TRBJ2-5; 8 nucleotides line up with TRBD1. The J call could be wrong; TRBJ2-7 is a better fit for the DNA end. The V gene's germline CDR1 is SQVTM and CDR2 ANQGSEA. The CDR3 runs to 11 residues. The CDR3 loop reads CSADTGGEQYF. The CDR3 region has the DNA TGCAGCGCCGACACAGGGGGCGAGCAGTACTTC.

The rearrangement links TRBV5-1 to TRBJ1-4; unclear D gene. The CDR3 is 15 residues long. Germline CDR1 and CDR2: SGHRS and YFSETQ. Trimming pared 0 bases from V and 0 bases from J, leaving 6 bases between. CDR3 nucleotides: TGCGCCAGCAGCTTGGGGGAGTCAACTAATGAAAAACTGTTTTTT. Translation gives CASSLGESTNEKLFF.

A few counts support this clone. The chain joins TRBV11-1 to TRBJ2-1; unclear D gene. CDR1 and CDR2 (germline): SGHAT, FQDESV (reference sequence). The CDR3 spans 13 residues. Trimming took 3 bases from V and 7 from J, leaving 10 bases between them. The CDR3 region is CASSFAVTNEQFF. CDR3 nucleotides: TGTGCCAGCAGCTTCGCAGTGACAAATGAGCAGTTCTTC.

This chain connects TRBV6-5 to TRBJ2-7, with 8 bases aligning to TRBD1. V lost 6 bases to trimming and J lost 5 bases; unmatched junction nucleotides: 9. This CDR3 region has 14 residues. Germline lookup yields CDR1 MNHEY and CDR2 SVGAGI. The DNA of the CDR3 is TGTGCCAGCAGACAAACAGGGGGGAGAAACGAGCAGTACTTC. Residues: CASRQTGGRNEQYF.

V usage is TRBV18 and J usage is TRBJ2-5, with unresolved D. Trimming stripped 2 bases from V and 3 bases from J, with 13 bases between. CDR3 length equals 15 residues. Germline V lookup: CDR1 KGHSH, CDR2 LQKENI. The CDR3 loop reads CASSPFAGVEETQYF. CDR3 DNA sequence: TGTGCCAGCTCACCATTCGCCGGAGTGGAAGAGACCCAGTACTTC.

This clone appeared a few times. J is TRBJ1-5 and V is TRBV28, with TRBD1 identical over 7 bases. The CDR3 loop spans 18 amino acids. The germline V gene encodes CDR1 MDHEN and CDR2 SYDVKM. With V trimmed by 3 bases and J by 4 bases, 15 bases remained unmatched. The CDR3 DNA is TGTGCCAGCAGTTTTGTCCAGGGGGGCGAAAACCGTAATCAGCCCCAGCATTTT. Encoded protein: CASSFVQGGENRNQPQHF.